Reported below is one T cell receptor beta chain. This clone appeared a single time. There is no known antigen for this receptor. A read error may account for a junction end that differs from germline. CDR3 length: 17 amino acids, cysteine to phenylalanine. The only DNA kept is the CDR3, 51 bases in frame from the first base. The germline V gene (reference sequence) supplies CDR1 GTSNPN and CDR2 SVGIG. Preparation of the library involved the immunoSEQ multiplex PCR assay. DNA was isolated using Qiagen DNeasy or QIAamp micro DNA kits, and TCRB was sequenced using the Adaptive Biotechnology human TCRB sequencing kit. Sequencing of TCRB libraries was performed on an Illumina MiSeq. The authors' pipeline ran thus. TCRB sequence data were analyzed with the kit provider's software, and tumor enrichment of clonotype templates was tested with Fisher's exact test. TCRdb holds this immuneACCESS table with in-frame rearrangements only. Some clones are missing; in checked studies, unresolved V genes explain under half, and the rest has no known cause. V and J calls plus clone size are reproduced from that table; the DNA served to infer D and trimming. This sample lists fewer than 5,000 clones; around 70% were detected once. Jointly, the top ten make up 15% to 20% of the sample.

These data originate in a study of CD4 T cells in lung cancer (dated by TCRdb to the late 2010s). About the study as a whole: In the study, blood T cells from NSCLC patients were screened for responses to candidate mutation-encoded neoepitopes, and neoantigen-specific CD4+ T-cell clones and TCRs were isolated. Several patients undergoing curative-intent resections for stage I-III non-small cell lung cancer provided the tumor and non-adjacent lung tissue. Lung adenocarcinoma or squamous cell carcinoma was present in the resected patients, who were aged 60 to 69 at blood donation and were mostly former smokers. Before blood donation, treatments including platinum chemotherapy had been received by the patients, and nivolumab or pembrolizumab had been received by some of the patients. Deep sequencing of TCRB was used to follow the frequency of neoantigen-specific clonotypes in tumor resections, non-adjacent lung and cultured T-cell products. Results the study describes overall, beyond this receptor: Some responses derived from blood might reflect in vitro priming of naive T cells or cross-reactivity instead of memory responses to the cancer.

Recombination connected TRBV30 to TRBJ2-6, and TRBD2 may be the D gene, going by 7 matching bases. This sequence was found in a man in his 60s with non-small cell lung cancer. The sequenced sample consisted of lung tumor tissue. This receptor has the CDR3 CASWGGHLSSGADVLTF. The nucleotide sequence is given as TGTGCCTCGTGGGGGGGACACCTAAGCTCTGGGGCCGACGTCCTGACTTTC. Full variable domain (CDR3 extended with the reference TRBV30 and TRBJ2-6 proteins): SQTIHQWPATLVQPVGSPLSLECTVEGTSNPNLYWYRQAAGRGLQLLFYSVGIGQISSEVPQNLSASRPQDRQFILSSKKLLLSDSGFYLCASWGGHLSSGADVLTFGAGSRLTVL.